These 20 T cell receptor beta chains share one sample of origin, sequenced in a study of Tregs in tolerant kidney transplant recipients. Assay: immunoSEQ multiplex PCR; the TCRdb copy retains only in-frame clones and omits some. The sample has under 300,000 clones, roughly 80% seen once; the top ten hold about 0.58%. Source material: CD4+ T cells from blood. All receptors come from a human donor in good health.

This chain links TRBV4-1 with TRBJ1-3; TRBD1 might be the D (5 bases). Germline V gene data show CDR1 as MGHRA and CDR2 as YSYEKL. The CDR3 length is 15 residues. Trimming cost V 2 bases and J 2 bases, with 10 bases left between them. In nucleotides, the CDR3 is TGCGCCAGCAGCCAAAGAGGGACCCCTGGAAACACCATATATTTT. This gives the protein CASSQRGTPGNTIYF.

V usage is TRBV5-1 and J usage is TRBJ1-2; possible D gene TRBD1, 5 bases. Trimming pared 5 bases from V and 0 bases from J, leaving 14 bases between. This CDR3 is 15 amino acids long. Germline lookup yields CDR1 SGHRS and CDR2 YFSETQ. CDR3 bases: TGCGCCAGCAGTCTATCGGCGGGGCCTAACTATGGCTACACCTTC. It codes for CASSLSAGPNYGYTF.

V and J are TRBV6-5 and TRBJ2-1; 7 positions agree with TRBD2. V lost 0 bases, J lost 2 bases, and 4 bases stayed unmatched. There are 16 residues in the CDR3. The germline CDR1 and CDR2 sequences are MNHEY and SVGAGI. This CDR3 reads CASSYSSGVTYNEQFF. The DNA of the CDR3 is TGTGCCAGCAGTTACTCGAGCGGGGTGACCTACAATGAGCAGTTCTTC.

This sequence joins TRBV21-1 and TRBJ2-5; TRBD2, the table's D call, was not compared with the DNA. TRBV21-1 is a pseudogene locus. The CDR3 totals 15 residues. CDR3 residues: CASSKVGTHRKTQYF. In DNA, the CDR3 is TGTGCCAGCAGCAAAGTTGGGACTCACAGGAAGACCCAGTACTTC.

The J gene is TRBJ1-3, the V gene TRBV11-3, with D uncertain. Trimming took off 1 base at V and 2 bases at J, with 3 bases between the two ends. Germline V lookup: CDR1 SGHNT, CDR2 YENEEA. CDR3 length: 13 residues. The CDR3 loop is CASSLGAGNTIYF. The CDR3 DNA reads as TGTGCCAGCAGCTTAGGGGCTGGAAACACCATATATTTT.

The chain joins TRBV7-2 to TRBJ1-1; a weak D match, TRBD1 (6 bases). This CDR3 comprises 15 residues. V lost 5 bases and J 2 bases, leaving 15 bases between the germline ends. Germline loops: CDR1 SGHTA, CDR2 FQGNSA. CDR3: CASSAFGGGNTEAFF. The CDR3 region has the DNA TGTGCCAGCAGCGCTTTCGGAGGGGGAAACACTGAAGCTTTCTTT.

The chain carries TRBV7-9 and TRBJ2-7, with D hard to call. Germline-derived CDR1 and CDR2 are SEHNR and FQNEAQ (reference sequence). The CDR3 has 17 residues. V was trimmed by 1 base and J by 0 bases, leaving 16 bases between them. This CDR3 is CASSLGLLQTPSYEQYF. CDR3 coding DNA: TGTGCCAGCAGCTTAGGACTCCTCCAAACTCCCTCCTACGAGCAGTACTTC.

This chain connects TRBV6-6 to TRBJ2-7, with TRBD1 as a possible D gene (6 bases). CDR3 length equals 14 residues. Trimming took off 7 bases at V and 0 bases at J, with 13 bases between the two ends. Germline CDR1 is MNHNY and CDR2 is SVGAGI (reference sequence). Here the CDR3 reads CASKNRTVSYEQYF. The DNA for the CDR3 is TGTGCCAGCAAGAATCGGACAGTCTCCTACGAGCAGTACTTC.

The rearrangement links TRBV7-3 to TRBJ2-5; weak D call: TRBD2 (6 bases). The germline CDR1 and CDR2 sequences are SGHTA and FQGTGA. V was pared by 2 bases and J by 0 bases, with 13 bases between. The CDR3 has 16 residues. The CDR3 spells CASSLGGPSNQETQYF. The CDR3 coding sequence is TGTGCCAGCAGCTTAGGAGGGCCATCCAACCAAGAGACCCAGTACTTC.

This clone was picked up one time. The V call is TRBV7-3, the J call TRBJ2-6; no definite D call. This CDR3 has 19 residues. V lost 1 base and J lost 2, with 18 bases in between. Germline values: CDR1 SGHTA, CDR2 FQGTGA. As DNA, the CDR3 is TGTGCCAGCAGCTTAATTCCCTTTACGCTGTTTACTGGGGCCAACGTCCTGACTTTC. It translates to CASSLIPFTLFTGANVLTF.

This chain joins TRBV7-3 and TRBJ1-1; possibly TRBD1 for D (5 bases). Trimming shortened V by 4 bases and J by 4 bases, and 10 bases separated the two germline ends. CDR1 is SGHTA, CDR2 FQGTGA, per germline. This CDR3 is 13 amino acids long. The CDR3 region is CASSSGGGTEAFF. DNA of the CDR3: TGTGCCAGCAGCTCCGGTGGGGGCACTGAAGCTTTCTTT.

The gene calls are TRBV5-1 and TRBJ2-3; TRBD2 is a possible D gene (6 bases). Trimming took off 3 bases at V and 4 bases at J, with 9 bases between the two ends. Germline CDR1 SGHRS, CDR2 YFSETQ. The CDR3 has 13 residues. The CDR3 spells CASSSRLADTQYF. DNA of the CDR3: TGCGCCAGCAGCTCGAGACTAGCAGATACGCAGTATTTT.

The CDR3 sequence is CASSRRGDTEAFF. CDR3 nucleotides: TGTGCCAGCAGCCGGCGGGGGGACACTGAAGCTTTCTTT. V usage is TRBV7-9 and J usage is TRBJ1-1; D is perhaps TRBD1 (5 bases). The CDR3 is made up of 13 amino acids. V lost 5 bases to trimming and J lost 3 bases, with 10 bases between them. Germline V gene lookup returns CDR1 SEHNR and CDR2 FQNEAQ (reference sequence).

J is TRBJ2-2 and V is TRBV21-1; the D segment call TRBD2 is taken from the table without a DNA check. TRBV21-1 is designated a pseudogene. The CDR3 contains 17 residues. CDR3 sequence (DNA): TGTGCCATTCCCGGGACTAGCGGGGATTTGAACACCGGGGAGCTGTTTTTT. Protein sequence: CAIPGTSGDLNTGELFF.

The J gene is TRBJ2-7, the V gene TRBV6-5; 7 bases line up with TRBD1. Germline CDR1 is MNHEY and CDR2 is SVGAGI. The CDR3 extends over 16 amino acids. The trim removed 4 bases at V and 3 bases at J, leaving 12 bases unmatched. CDR3 bases: TGTGCCAGCAGTTTCGCGAACAGGGGATCGAGCTACGAGCAGTACTTC. It translates to CASSFANRGSSYEQYF.

This clone was observed a single time. The rearrangement links TRBV19 to TRBJ2-1; 13 bases fit TRBD2. Germline V gives CDR1 LNHDA, CDR2 SQIVND (reference sequence). The CDR3 spans 15 residues. Unmatched junction bases numbered 2, after V lost 4 bases and J lost 5 bases. The CDR3 DNA sequence: TGTGCCAGTAGTACGGGGACTAGCGGGAACAATGAGCAGTTCTTC. It encodes CASSTGTSGNNEQFF.

This clone appeared once. The chain is built from TRBV6-5 and TRBJ1-5; tentatively, D is TRBD1 (5 bases). This CDR3 contains 13 residues. Germline assignment: CDR1 MNHEY and CDR2 SVGAGI. Trimming stripped 6 bases from V and 5 bases from J, with 11 bases between. The CDR3 DNA sequence: TGTGCCAGCAGAAACAGGATTGATCAGCCCCAGCATTTT. Translation: CASRNRIDQPQHF.

The chain is built from TRBV5-1 and TRBJ2-5, with 11 bases matching TRBD1. Germline trimming cut 7 bases from V and 2 bases from J; bases unmatched to any gene: 7. Looked up from germline, CDR1 is SGHRS and CDR2 is YFSETQ. The CDR3 contains 15 residues. CDR3 in amino acids: CASGQGALPQETQYF. CDR3 coding DNA: TGCGCCAGCGGACAGGGGGCCTTACCTCAAGAGACCCAGTACTTC.

The chain recombines TRBV6-1 with TRBJ2-5; tentatively, D is TRBD1 (6 bases). The CDR3 covers 14 residues. CDR1 is MNHNS and CDR2 is SASEGT in the germline V gene. V dropped 6 bases and J dropped 4 bases, with 15 bases sitting between them. The DNA for the CDR3 is TGTGCCAGCAGCGCCAAAGGGGGTAGAGAGACCCAGTACTTC. Translated: CASSAKGGRETQYF.

CDR3 sequence (DNA): TGTGCCAGCACCCTCAGCGGACACGAGCAGTACTTC. It is translated as CASTLSGHEQYF. The V and J genes are TRBV6-1 and TRBJ2-7; D perhaps matches TRBD2 (5 bases). Germline loops: CDR1 MNHNS, CDR2 SASEGT. Trimming left V 7 bases short and J 5 bases short, with 12 bases between. This CDR3 contains 12 residues.